A single sample gave rise to the 12 T cell receptor beta chains below, sequenced in a study of blood T cell repertoires in COVID-19 (dated by TCRdb to the early 2020s). The receptor library was made with the immunoSEQ multiplex PCR assay. Here the immuneACCESS table is served through TCRdb, limited to in-frame sequences with V and J called. Missing clones are a known gap in these copies; in checked studies unresolved V genes cover under half, and the rest lacks a known reason. This sample is represented by around 65,000 clones; approximately 78% of them were singletons. The top ten clonotypes cover around 9.2% of the sample. The sequencing input was peripheral blood. These receptor sequences come from a human donor in a cohort sampled during active COVID-19.

The V call is TRBV5-1, the J call TRBJ1-2, with D hard to call. The CDR3 contains 13 residues. The V and J ends lost 0 bases and 1 base respectively, with 4 bases between them. In germline, CDR1 is SGHRS, CDR2 YFSETQ. This chain's CDR3 is CASSLAGNYGYTF. The CDR3 region has the DNA TGCGCCAGCAGCTTGGCCGGTAACTATGGCTACACCTTC.

This clone was picked up a small number of times. The chain joins TRBV11-2 to TRBJ2-5, with TRBD2 identical over 7 bases. This CDR3 comprises 15 residues. Germline lookup yields CDR1 SGHAT and CDR2 FQNNGV. V lost 6 bases to trimming and J lost 0 bases; unmatched junction nucleotides: 7. CDR3 nucleotide sequence: TGTGCCAGCAGGAGAGCGGGACCTTACCAAGAGACCCAGTACTTC. This sequence encodes CASRRAGPYQETQYF.

The rearrangement links TRBV6-5 to TRBJ2-7; D not certain. This CDR3 is 13 amino acids long. Germline CDR1 MNHEY, CDR2 SVGAGI. Trimming removed 6 bases at V and 2 bases at J, with 11 bases between. CDR3 DNA: TGTGCCAGCAGGAGCCCTCCCCCCTACGAGCAGTACTTC. Translating gives CASRSPPPYEQYF.

The V and J genes are TRBV2 and TRBJ2-2; 7 bases are shared with TRBD1. Germline loops: CDR1 SNHLY, CDR2 FYNNEI. The ends lost 6 bases at V and 4 bases at J; junction bases unmatched: 8. The CDR3 length is 15 residues. CDR3 protein: CASRQTGAITGELFF. In nucleotides, the CDR3 is TGTGCCAGCAGGCAAACAGGGGCCATCACCGGGGAGCTGTTTTTT.

The V and J genes are TRBV5-6 and TRBJ2-7, with TRBD2 as a possible D gene (6 bases). CDR1 and CDR2 from the germline V gene are SGHDT and YYEEEE. CDR3 length: 15 residues. Between the trimmed V and J ends, which lost 0 bases and 1 base, there was a span of 11 bases. CDR3 protein: CASSLDSGLSYEQYF. For the CDR3, the DNA is TGTGCCAGCAGCTTGGATAGCGGCTTATCCTACGAGCAGTACTTC.

This chain links TRBV27 with TRBJ2-1; 9 bases match TRBD2. The junction had 4 bases not matched to a gene; V was cut back by 0 bases and J by 7 bases. This CDR3 comprises 15 residues. Looked up from germline, CDR1 is MNHEY and CDR2 is SMNVEV (reference sequence). CDR3 residues: CASSLSSSGINEQFF. For the CDR3, the DNA is TGTGCCAGCAGTTTATCCTCTAGCGGGATTAATGAGCAGTTCTTC.

This chain uses TRBV24-1 with TRBJ1-1; 7 bases map to TRBD1. Germline trimming cut 5 bases from V and 3 bases from J; bases unmatched to any gene: 14. The CDR3 is made up of 17 amino acids. CDR1 and CDR2 (germline): KGHDR, SFDVKD. The CDR3 bases are TGTGCCACCAGTGCAAGTTTTGGAGCCCAGGGGGACACTGAAGCTTTCTTT. This gives the protein CATSASFGAQGDTEAFF.

This chain joins TRBV7-9 and TRBJ1-4; 9 positions match TRBD1. Germline trimming cut 0 bases from V and 2 bases from J; bases unmatched to any gene: 1. Germline loops: CDR1 SEHNR, CDR2 FQNEAQ (reference sequence). CDR3 size: 16 residues. The CDR3 protein is CASSLAGQGTNEKLFF. For the CDR3, the DNA is TGTGCCAGCAGCTTAGCAGGACAGGGGACTAATGAAAAACTGTTTTTT.

In its sample, this clone was seen once. The rearrangement joins TRBV7-9 to TRBJ2-1, with 8 bases lining up with TRBD2. This CDR3 region has 16 residues. Losses at the gene ends were 4 bases for V and 3 bases for J; bases not matched to a gene: 8. Per germline, CDR1 SEHNR and CDR2 FQNEAQ (reference sequence). In DNA, the CDR3 is TGTGCCAGCAGCTATGACGCTAGCGGGCTCTACAATGAGCAGTTCTTC. This translates into CASSYDASGLYNEQFF. The full variable domain, with the rest looked up from reference TRBV7-9 and TRBJ2-1, is DTGVSQNPRHKITKRGQNVTFRCDPISEHNRLYWYRQTLGQGPEFLTYFQNEAQLEKSRLLSDRFSAERPKGSFSTLEIQRTEQGDSAMYLCASSYDASGLYNEQFFGPGTRLTVL.

This chain uses TRBV27 with TRBJ2-5; D gene unclear. The germline gives CDR1 MNHEY, CDR2 SMNVEV (reference sequence). V gave up 8 bases and J gave up 7 bases, with 23 bases separating them. This CDR3 has 15 amino acids. CDR3 sequence (DNA): TGTGCCAGCCGCGGTGGTAACGTGGCCGGTGGGACCCAGTACTTC. Protein: CASRGGNVAGGTQYF.

V and J are TRBV11-3 and TRBJ2-1, with D tentatively TRBD2 (7 bases). The length of the CDR3 is 15 residues. V lost 1 base, J lost 7 bases, and 14 bases lay in between. In germline, CDR1 is SGHNT, CDR2 YENEEA. CDR3 in DNA: TGTGCCAGCAGCTTAGGGACTAGAGGGGGGAATGAGCAGTTCTTC. This gives the protein CASSLGTRGGNEQFF.

The chain recombines TRBV25-1 with TRBJ2-4, with 7 bases matching TRBD2. Germline loops: CDR1 MGHDK, CDR2 SYGVNS. With V trimmed by 3 bases and J by 0 bases, 5 bases remained unmatched. The CDR3 has 16 amino acids. The CDR3 protein is CASSEGGAGAKNIQYF. CDR3 sequence (DNA): TGTGCCAGCAGTGAGGGAGGGGCCGGAGCCAAAAACATTCAGTACTTC.